This TCR beta chain was found in a study of T cells in Graves' hyperthyroidism and ophthalmopathy. The study, taken as a whole, reports: Ophthalmopathy was distinguished from stable hyperthyroidism by 13 V-J signatures.

Trimming shortened V by 0 bases and J by 5 bases, and 13 bases separated the two germline ends. CDR1 is SGHRS and CDR2 is YFSETQ in the germline V gene. The CDR3 totals 15 residues. RNA transcripts provided the source from which TCR beta CDR3 regions were amplified. A first-round RT-PCR of the TCR CDR3 used the HTBI primer set. In TCRdb, the multiplex PCR reads were re-called with MiXCR into one record per CDR3 protein. The sample lists about 340,000 distinct CDR3 sequences, approximately 18% occurring once. This clonotype appeared many times. Antigen specificity is unknown. If no ophthalmopathy progression occurred within 18 months, Graves' hyperthyroidism was stable. Uncontrolled infection, other autoimmune disease, pregnancy or lactation excluded patients. PBMCs were collected from an approximately 10 ml volume of fresh peripheral blood.

The specimen sequenced was blood. This clonotype originated in a woman aged 50 to 65 with Graves' hyperthyroidism. The J gene is TRBJ2-3, the V gene TRBV5-1, with D maybe TRBD1 (6 bases). CDR3: CASSLAAGAGDTQYF. The CDR3 nucleotides read TGCGCCAGCAGCTTGGCGGCAGGGGCGGGAGATACGCAGTATTTT.